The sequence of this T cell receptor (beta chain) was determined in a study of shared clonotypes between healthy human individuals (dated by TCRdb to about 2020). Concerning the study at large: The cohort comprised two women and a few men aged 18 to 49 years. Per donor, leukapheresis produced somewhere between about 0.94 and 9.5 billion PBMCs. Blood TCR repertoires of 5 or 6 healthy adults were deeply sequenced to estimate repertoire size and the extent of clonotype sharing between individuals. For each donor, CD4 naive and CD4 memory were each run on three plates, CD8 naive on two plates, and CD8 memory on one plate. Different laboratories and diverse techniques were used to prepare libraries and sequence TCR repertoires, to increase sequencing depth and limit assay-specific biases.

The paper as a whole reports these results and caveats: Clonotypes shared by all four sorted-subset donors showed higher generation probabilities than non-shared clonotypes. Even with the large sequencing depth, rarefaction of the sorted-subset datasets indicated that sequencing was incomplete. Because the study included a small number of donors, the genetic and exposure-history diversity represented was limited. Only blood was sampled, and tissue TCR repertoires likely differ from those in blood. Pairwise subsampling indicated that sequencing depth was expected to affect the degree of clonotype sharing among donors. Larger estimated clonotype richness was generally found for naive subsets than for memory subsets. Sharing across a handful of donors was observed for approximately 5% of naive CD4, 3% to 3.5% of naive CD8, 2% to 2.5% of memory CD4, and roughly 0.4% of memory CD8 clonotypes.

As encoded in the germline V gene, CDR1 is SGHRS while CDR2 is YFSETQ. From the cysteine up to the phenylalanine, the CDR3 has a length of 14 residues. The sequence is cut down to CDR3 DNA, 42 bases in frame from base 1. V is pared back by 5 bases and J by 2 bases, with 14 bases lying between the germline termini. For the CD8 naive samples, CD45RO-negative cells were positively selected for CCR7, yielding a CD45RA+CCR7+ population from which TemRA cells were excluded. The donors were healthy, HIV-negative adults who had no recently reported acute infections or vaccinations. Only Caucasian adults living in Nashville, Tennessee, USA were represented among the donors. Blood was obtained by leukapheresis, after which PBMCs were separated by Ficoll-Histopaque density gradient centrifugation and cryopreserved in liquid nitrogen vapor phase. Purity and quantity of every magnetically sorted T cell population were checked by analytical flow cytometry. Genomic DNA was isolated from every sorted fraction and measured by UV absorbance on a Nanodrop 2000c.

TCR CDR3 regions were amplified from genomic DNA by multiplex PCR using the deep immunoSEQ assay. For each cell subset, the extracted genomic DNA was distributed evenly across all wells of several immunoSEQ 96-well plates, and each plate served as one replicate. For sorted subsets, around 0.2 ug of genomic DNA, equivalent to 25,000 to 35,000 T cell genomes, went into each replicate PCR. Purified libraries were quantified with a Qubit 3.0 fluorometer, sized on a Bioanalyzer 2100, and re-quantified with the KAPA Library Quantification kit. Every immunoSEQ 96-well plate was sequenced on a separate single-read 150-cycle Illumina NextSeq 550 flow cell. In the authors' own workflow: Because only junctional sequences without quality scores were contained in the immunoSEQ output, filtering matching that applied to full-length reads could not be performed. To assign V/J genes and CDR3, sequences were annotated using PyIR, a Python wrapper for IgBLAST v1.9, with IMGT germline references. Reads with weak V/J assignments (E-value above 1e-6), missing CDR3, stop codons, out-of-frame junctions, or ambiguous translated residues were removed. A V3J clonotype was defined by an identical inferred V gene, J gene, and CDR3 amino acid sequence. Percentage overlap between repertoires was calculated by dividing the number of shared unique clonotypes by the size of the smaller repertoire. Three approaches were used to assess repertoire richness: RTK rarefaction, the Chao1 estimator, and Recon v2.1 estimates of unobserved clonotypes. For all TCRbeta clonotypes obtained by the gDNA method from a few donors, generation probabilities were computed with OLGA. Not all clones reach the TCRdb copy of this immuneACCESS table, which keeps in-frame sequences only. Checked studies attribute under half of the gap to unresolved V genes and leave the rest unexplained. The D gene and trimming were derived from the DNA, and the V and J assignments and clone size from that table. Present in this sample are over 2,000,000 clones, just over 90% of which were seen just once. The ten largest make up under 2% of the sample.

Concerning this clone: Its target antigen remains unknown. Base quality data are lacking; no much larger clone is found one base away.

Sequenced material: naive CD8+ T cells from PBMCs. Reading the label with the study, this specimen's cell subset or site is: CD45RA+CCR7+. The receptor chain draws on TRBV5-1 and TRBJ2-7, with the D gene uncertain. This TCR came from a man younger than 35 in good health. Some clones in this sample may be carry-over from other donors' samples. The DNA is TGCGCCAGCAGACCCCCGGAGCGTACCTACGAGCAGTACTTC. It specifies CASRPPERTYEQYF.